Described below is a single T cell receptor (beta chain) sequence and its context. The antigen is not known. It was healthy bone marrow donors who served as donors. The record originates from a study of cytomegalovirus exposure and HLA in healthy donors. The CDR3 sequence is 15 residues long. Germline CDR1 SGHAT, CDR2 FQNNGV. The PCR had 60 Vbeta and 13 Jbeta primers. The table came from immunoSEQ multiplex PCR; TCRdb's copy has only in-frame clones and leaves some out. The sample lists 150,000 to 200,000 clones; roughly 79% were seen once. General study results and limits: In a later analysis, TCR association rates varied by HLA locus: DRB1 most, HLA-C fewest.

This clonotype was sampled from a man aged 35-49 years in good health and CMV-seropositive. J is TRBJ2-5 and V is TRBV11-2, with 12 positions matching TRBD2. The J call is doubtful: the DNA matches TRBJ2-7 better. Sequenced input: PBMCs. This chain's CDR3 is CASSILAGGSYEQYF. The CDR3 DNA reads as TGTGCCAGCAGTATACTAGCGGGAGGTTCCTACGAGCAGTACTTC.